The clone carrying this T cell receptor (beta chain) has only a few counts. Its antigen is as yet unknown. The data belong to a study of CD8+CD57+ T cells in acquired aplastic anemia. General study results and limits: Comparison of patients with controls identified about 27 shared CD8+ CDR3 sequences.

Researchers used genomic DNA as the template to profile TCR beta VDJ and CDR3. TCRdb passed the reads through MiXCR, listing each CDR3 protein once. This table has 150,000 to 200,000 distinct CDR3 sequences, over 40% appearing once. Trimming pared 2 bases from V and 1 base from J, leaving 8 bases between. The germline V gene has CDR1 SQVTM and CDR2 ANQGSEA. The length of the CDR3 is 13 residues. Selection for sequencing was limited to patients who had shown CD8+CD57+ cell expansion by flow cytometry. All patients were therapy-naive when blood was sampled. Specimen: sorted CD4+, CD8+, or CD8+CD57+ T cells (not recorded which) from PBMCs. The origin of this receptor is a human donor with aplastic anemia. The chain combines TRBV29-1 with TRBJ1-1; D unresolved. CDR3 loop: CSVELSQNTEAFF. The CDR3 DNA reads TGCAGCGTTGAACTATCCCAGAACACTGAAGCTTTCTTT.